This is a list of T cell receptor beta chains from one sample in a study of early T cells in non-severe SARS-CoV-2 infection. One entry per CDR3 protein, called by TCRdb with MiXCR from the 5' RACE reads. Of approximately 71,000 distinct CDR3 sequences in the sample, roughly an eighth were seen once. Sequencing was done on a sample of whole blood. The receptors shown here come from an adult who was a healthcare worker with PCR-confirmed SARS-CoV-2 infection or an uninfected control (not recorded which). CDR3s include the opening cysteine and the closing phenylalanine or tryptophan. The D gene is left open where the match is weak. The size entry is marked missing in some rows and otherwise reads once, few, many or a size class.

clone_size: few; v_call: TRBV19; j_call: TRBJ1-5; d_call: -; cdr3_aa: CASSTGQGQPQHF; cdr3_nt: TGTGCCAGTAGTACTGGGCAGGGTCAGCCCCAGCATTTT
clone_size: -; v_call: TRBV6-1; j_call: TRBJ2-2; d_call: TRBD2; cdr3_aa: CASSEVVRLAGGTGELFF; cdr3_nt: TGTGCCAGCAGTGAAGTTGTTAGGCTAGCGGGGGGAACCGGGGAGCTGTTTTTT
clone_size: many; v_call: TRBV7-6; j_call: TRBJ1-5; d_call: TRBD1; cdr3_aa: CASSSGTGSNQPQHF; cdr3_nt: TGTGCCAGCAGCTCCGGGACAGGAAGCAATCAGCCCCAGCATTTT
clone_size: -; v_call: TRBV12-3/TRBV12-4; j_call: TRBJ2-7; d_call: -; cdr3_aa: CASSFGGRSSGEQYF; cdr3_nt: TGTGCCAGCAGTTTCGGGGGCCGGTCTTCGGGAGAGCAGTACTTC
clone_size: few; v_call: TRBV25-1; j_call: TRBJ2-5; d_call: -; cdr3_aa: CASSVGGFQETQYF; cdr3_nt: TGTGCCAGCAGTGTTGGGGGGTTCCAAGAGACCCAGTACTTC
clone_size: few; v_call: TRBV6-6; j_call: TRBJ2-3; d_call: TRBD2; cdr3_aa: CASTHSGAGDFDTQYF; cdr3_nt: TGTGCCAGCACCCACTCGGGAGCGGGGGACTTCGATACGCAGTATTTT
clone_size: few; v_call: TRBV3-1; j_call: TRBJ1-1; d_call: TRBD1; cdr3_aa: CASSHLTDRVNTEAFF; cdr3_nt: TGTGCCAGCAGCCATCTAACGGACAGGGTGAACACTGAAGCTTTCTTT
clone_size: few; v_call: TRBV14; j_call: TRBJ1-3; d_call: -; cdr3_aa: CASSQGTRTLNTIYF; cdr3_nt: TGTGCCAGCAGCCAAGGGACCAGGACCTTAAACACCATATATTTT
clone_size: once; v_call: TRBV6-5; j_call: TRBJ1-2; d_call: -; cdr3_aa: CASSYLGFFDGYTF; cdr3_nt: TGTGCCAGCAGTTACCTAGGGTTTTTCGATGGCTACACCTTC
clone_size: -; v_call: TRBV20-1; j_call: TRBJ2-3; d_call: TRBD1; cdr3_aa: CSAIRGPSADTQYF; cdr3_nt: TGCAGTGCTATAAGGGGGCCGTCAGCAGATACGCAGTATTTT
clone_size: many; v_call: TRBV7-7; j_call: TRBJ2-1; d_call: -; cdr3_aa: CASSRGLADNEQFF; cdr3_nt: TGTGCCAGCAGCCGCGGGTTAGCTGACAATGAGCAGTTCTTC
clone_size: -; v_call: TRBV12-3/TRBV12-4; j_call: TRBJ1-5; d_call: -; cdr3_aa: CASSRSNGQPQHF; cdr3_nt: TGTGCCAGCAGTCGCTCGAATGGGCAGCCCCAGCATTTT
clone_size: many; v_call: TRBV3-1; j_call: TRBJ2-1; d_call: TRBD2; cdr3_aa: CASSQGGGRGNEQFF; cdr3_nt: TGTGCCAGCAGCCAAGGAGGAGGGAGGGGTAATGAGCAGTTCTTC
clone_size: -; v_call: TRBV6-5; j_call: TRBJ1-2; d_call: TRBD1; cdr3_aa: CASSTRTGGTYGYTF; cdr3_nt: TGTGCCAGCAGTACACGGACAGGGGGCACCTATGGCTACACCTTC
clone_size: -; v_call: TRBV12-5; j_call: TRBJ2-1; d_call: -; cdr3_aa: CASAAGDNSYNEQFF; cdr3_nt: TGTGCTAGTGCCGCGGGGGACAACTCCTACAATGAGCAGTTCTTC
clone_size: -; v_call: TRBV27; j_call: TRBJ2-5; d_call: -; cdr3_aa: CASSSYGGAETQYF; cdr3_nt: TGTGCCAGCAGTTCGTACGGCGGGGCAGAGACCCAGTACTTC
clone_size: -; v_call: TRBV6-2/TRBV6-3; j_call: TRBJ2-7; d_call: -; cdr3_aa: CASRATGDVRHEQYF; cdr3_nt: TGTGCCAGCAGAGCAACAGGTGACGTACGGCACGAGCAGTACTTC
clone_size: -; v_call: TRBV14; j_call: TRBJ1-3; d_call: -; cdr3_aa: CASSHRGSSGNTIYF; cdr3_nt: TGTGCCAGCAGCCATAGGGGCTCCTCTGGAAACACCATATATTTT
clone_size: once; v_call: TRBV29-1; j_call: TRBJ1-1; d_call: -; cdr3_aa: CSVAVSRGEAFF; cdr3_nt: TGCAGCGTTGCGGTTTCCCGAGGTGAAGCTTTCTTT
clone_size: many; v_call: TRBV6-1; j_call: TRBJ1-1; d_call: -; cdr3_aa: CASSGWQITEAFF; cdr3_nt: TGTGCCAGCAGTGGGTGGCAAATCACTGAAGCTTTCTTT
clone_size: few; v_call: TRBV12-3/TRBV12-4; j_call: TRBJ2-1; d_call: -; cdr3_aa: CASRPGTTKEQFF; cdr3_nt: TGTGCCAGCAGACCCGGGACCACTAAGGAGCAGTTCTTC
clone_size: many; v_call: TRBV7-9; j_call: TRBJ2-7; d_call: -; cdr3_aa: CASSLGTGALVEQYF; cdr3_nt: TGTGCCAGCAGCTTAGGGACCGGGGCGTTGGTCGAGCAGTACTTC
clone_size: -; v_call: TRBV5-6; j_call: TRBJ2-3; d_call: -; cdr3_aa: CASSLASRPTDTQYF; cdr3_nt: TGTGCCAGCAGCTTGGCCTCGCGGCCCACAGATACGCAGTATTTT
clone_size: -; v_call: TRBV18; j_call: TRBJ1-1; d_call: -; cdr3_aa: CASSQGLNTEAFF; cdr3_nt: TGTGCCAGCTCACAGGGCCTGAACACTGAAGCTTTCTTT
clone_size: few; v_call: TRBV25-1; j_call: TRBJ1-1; d_call: -; cdr3_aa: CASSEDSGRTEAFF; cdr3_nt: TGTGCCAGCAGTGAAGACAGCGGGAGAACTGAAGCTTTCTTT
clone_size: few; v_call: TRBV5-1; j_call: TRBJ2-5; d_call: TRBD2; cdr3_aa: CASSLTAGNQETQYF; cdr3_nt: TGCGCCAGCAGCTTGACAGCGGGGAACCAAGAGACCCAGTACTTC
clone_size: few; v_call: TRBV19; j_call: TRBJ2-1; d_call: -; cdr3_aa: CASSITGGRDNEQFF; cdr3_nt: TGTGCCAGTAGTATCACCGGGGGTAGAGATAATGAGCAGTTCTTC
clone_size: -; v_call: TRBV11-2; j_call: TRBJ2-3; d_call: -; cdr3_aa: CASSLEFSTDTQYF; cdr3_nt: TGTGCCAGCAGCTTAGAGTTTAGCACAGATACGCAGTATTTT
clone_size: few; v_call: TRBV20-1; j_call: TRBJ2-7; d_call: -; cdr3_aa: CSAVCYEQYF; cdr3_nt: TGCAGTGCTGTCTGCTACGAGCAGTACTTC
clone_size: -; v_call: TRBV7-8; j_call: TRBJ1-2; d_call: TRBD1; cdr3_aa: CASSSNPGQGSAYTF; cdr3_nt: TGTGCCAGCAGCTCGAATCCGGGACAGGGGTCAGCCTACACCTTC
clone_size: few; v_call: TRBV27; j_call: TRBJ1-5; d_call: -; cdr3_aa: CASSSPDQPQHF; cdr3_nt: TGTGCCAGCAGTTCACCCGATCAGCCCCAGCATTTT
clone_size: few; v_call: TRBV6-1; j_call: TRBJ1-5; d_call: -; cdr3_aa: CASSEAGGANQPQHF; cdr3_nt: TGTGCCAGCAGTGAAGCGGGGGGGGCCAATCAGCCCCAGCATTTT
clone_size: -; v_call: TRBV6-2/TRBV6-3; j_call: TRBJ1-2; d_call: -; cdr3_aa: CASTKPPAQTF; cdr3_nt: TGTGCCAGCACCAAACCCCCGGCGCAAACCTTC
clone_size: many; v_call: TRBV29-1; j_call: TRBJ1-2; d_call: TRBD1; cdr3_aa: CSVGQAGWYGYTF; cdr3_nt: TGCAGCGTAGGACAGGCAGGGTGGTATGGCTACACCTTC
clone_size: many; v_call: TRBV28; j_call: TRBJ2-5; d_call: -; cdr3_aa: CASSRPTGGFHETQYF; cdr3_nt: TGTGCCAGCAGTCGGCCGACAGGAGGGTTTCACGAGACCCAGTACTTC
clone_size: many; v_call: TRBV6-5; j_call: TRBJ2-7; d_call: TRBD1; cdr3_aa: CASRRQGYEQYF; cdr3_nt: TGTGCCAGCAGACGACAGGGCTACGAGCAGTACTTC
clone_size: -; v_call: TRBV29-1; j_call: TRBJ1-1; d_call: -; cdr3_aa: CSAPDGSNTEAFF; cdr3_nt: TGCAGCGCTCCGGACGGCTCGAACACTGAAGCTTTCTTT
clone_size: few; v_call: TRBV12-5; j_call: TRBJ2-2; d_call: -; cdr3_aa: CASGLVVGPPGELFF; cdr3_nt: TGTGCTAGTGGTTTGGTGGTCGGCCCACCCGGGGAGCTGTTTTTT
clone_size: many; v_call: TRBV20-1; j_call: TRBJ2-5; d_call: -; cdr3_aa: CSAPRDGWYQETQYF; cdr3_nt: TGCAGTGCTCCCCGGGACGGATGGTACCAAGAGACCCAGTACTTC
clone_size: few; v_call: TRBV20-1; j_call: TRBJ2-7; d_call: TRBD1; cdr3_aa: CSARGDRGHYEQYF; cdr3_nt: TGCAGTGCTAGGGGGGACAGGGGTCACTACGAGCAGTACTTC
clone_size: -; v_call: TRBV3-1; j_call: TRBJ2-7; d_call: TRBD2; cdr3_aa: CASSPLLAGGTYEQYF; cdr3_nt: TGTGCCAGCAGCCCGCTATTGGCGGGGGGAACCTACGAGCAGTACTTC
clone_size: -; v_call: TRBV29-1; j_call: TRBJ2-5; d_call: -; cdr3_aa: CSVEAGRRETQYF; cdr3_nt: TGCAGCGTTGAAGCTGGCAGGAGAGAGACCCAGTACTTC
clone_size: -; v_call: TRBV12-3/TRBV12-4; j_call: TRBJ2-3; d_call: TRBD2; cdr3_aa: CASSSGGAADTQYF; cdr3_nt: TGTGCCAGCAGTTCCGGGGGGGCCGCAGATACGCAGTATTTT
clone_size: -; v_call: TRBV14; j_call: TRBJ2-3; d_call: -; cdr3_aa: CASSQAGADTQYF; cdr3_nt: TGTGCCAGCAGCCAAGCGGGCGCAGATACGCAGTATTTT
clone_size: -; v_call: TRBV12-3/TRBV12-4; j_call: TRBJ2-4; d_call: -; cdr3_aa: CASSLGGNIQYF; cdr3_nt: TGTGCCAGCAGTTTGGGCGGAAACATTCAGTACTTC
clone_size: -; v_call: TRBV29-1; j_call: TRBJ2-7; d_call: -; cdr3_aa: CSSRTSSYEQYF; cdr3_nt: TGCAGCTCCAGGACGTCCTCCTACGAGCAGTACTTC
clone_size: -; v_call: TRBV2; j_call: TRBJ1-5; d_call: -; cdr3_aa: CASSEGTARGNQPQHF; cdr3_nt: TGTGCCAGCAGTGAAGGGACAGCAAGAGGCAATCAGCCCCAGCATTTT
clone_size: -; v_call: TRBV5-1; j_call: TRBJ2-3; d_call: -; cdr3_aa: CASRLEGPSTDTQYF; cdr3_nt: TGCGCCAGCAGATTAGAGGGGCCTAGCACAGATACGCAGTATTTT
clone_size: many; v_call: TRBV20-1; j_call: TRBJ1-3; d_call: -; cdr3_aa: CSANDRNTIYF; cdr3_nt: TGCAGTGCGAATGATCGAAACACCATATATTTT
clone_size: -; v_call: TRBV7-2; j_call: TRBJ2-7; d_call: -; cdr3_aa: CASSSRTDRSHEQYF; cdr3_nt: TGTGCCAGCAGCAGCCGGACAGACCGTTCCCACGAGCAGTACTTC
clone_size: -; v_call: TRBV2; j_call: TRBJ2-7; d_call: -; cdr3_aa: CASSELLVGTGEQYF; cdr3_nt: TGTGCCAGCAGTGAGTTGCTAGTTGGTACTGGCGAGCAGTACTTC
clone_size: few; v_call: TRBV12-3/TRBV12-4; j_call: TRBJ1-1; d_call: -; cdr3_aa: CASSSHRWNTEAFF; cdr3_nt: TGTGCCAGCAGTTCTCACAGGTGGAACACTGAAGCTTTCTTT
clone_size: -; v_call: TRBV13; j_call: TRBJ1-6; d_call: TRBD1; cdr3_aa: CASSSDREYSPLHF; cdr3_nt: TGTGCCAGCAGCTCCGACAGGGAGTATTCACCCCTCCACTTT